The source of this T cell receptor beta chain is a study of liver allograft versus peripheral blood T cells. Study overall: The authors compared T cell receptor repertoires in transplanted livers with recipients' peripheral blood repertoires.

This CDR3 region has 14 residues. V was cut by 5 bases and J by 6 bases, with 16 bases left in between. CDR1 is MNHEY, CDR2 SVGEGT, per germline. This clonotype is medium-sized by share. TCRdb reprocessed the reads via MiXCR and lists one record per CDR3 protein. This table has some 3,500 distinct CDR3 sequences, more than 15% appearing once. The TCR comes from a human patient who had a liver transplant. These T cells may partly come from the graft donor. The rearrangement joins TRBV6-2 or TRBV6-3 to TRBJ1-2; a weak D match, TRBD1 (5 bases). CDR3: CASSPSQGRDGYTF. The CDR3 DNA follows: TGTGCCAGCAGTCCTTCCCAGGGACGGGATGGCTACACCTTC.